Sequencing of this TCR beta chain was carried out in a study of blood T cells in healthy people across ages. CDR1 MGHDK and CDR2 SYGVNS come from the germline V gene. This CDR3 has 14 residues. Primers used in a second PCR of roughly 7 to 12 cycles were a sample-barcoded 5' primer and a J-beta primer mix. TCRdb reanalysed the 5' RACE reads using MiXCR and keeps one entry per CDR3 protein. The table includes about 1.1 million distinct CDR3 sequences, 35% to 40% detected once. This clonotype was detected once. Germline and junction disagree at one end, which may indicate a read error. This clonotype was sampled from a man aged 18 to 30 in good health. V usage is TRBV25-1 and J usage is TRBJ2-3, with D uncertain. Sequenced input: blood. The CDR3 sequence is CARSDAWGTDTQYF. As DNA, the CDR3 is TGTGCCCGCAGTGACGCGTGGGGCACAGATACGCAGTATTTT. Full variable domain (rest looked up from reference TRBV25-1 and TRBJ2-3): EADIYQTPRYLVIGTGKKITLECSQTMGHDKMYWYQQDPGMELHLIHYSYGVNSTEKGDLSSESTVSRIRTEHFPLTLESARPSHTSQYLCARSDAWGTDTQYFGPGTRLTVL.